Shown below are 7 T cell receptor beta chains from a single sample sequenced in a study of shared clonotypes between healthy human individuals. The data were produced by immunoSEQ multiplex PCR, yet TCRdb's version contains in-frame clones alone and is incomplete. The data hold around 2,000,000 clones, with 95% observed a single time. Sequences were obtained from naive CD4+ T cells sorted from blood. Indicated subset: CD45RA+ positively selected. The source is a man aged 18 to 35 in good health.

The chain uses TRBV5-1 and TRBJ2-5, with 7 positions matching TRBD1. The CDR3 length is 15 residues. CDR1 and CDR2 (germline): SGHRS, YFSETQ. With 4 bases clipped from V and 1 base from J, the junction kept 7 bases outside the gene matches. This CDR3 reads CASSVWGTVQETQYF. CDR3 bases: TGCGCCAGCAGCGTTTGGGGGACAGTCCAAGAGACCCAGTACTTC. Looking up the rest from reference TRBV5-1 and TRBJ2-5 gives the full variable domain: KAGVTQTPRYLIKTRGQQVTLSCSPISGHRSVSWYQQTPGQGLQFLFEYFSETQRNKGNFPGRFSGRQFSNSRSEMNVSTLELGDSALYLCASSVWGTVQETQYFGPGTRLLVL.

This clone was seen just once. Additional DNA sequences in this sample encode the identical CDR3. V is TRBV7-2 and J is TRBJ2-2; 9 nucleotides align to TRBD2. V lost 0 bases, J lost 1 base, and 0 bases stayed unmatched. CDR1 is SGHTA, CDR2 FQGNSA, per germline. The CDR3 is 16 amino acids. The CDR3 here is CASSLASGGNTGELFF. In DNA, the CDR3 is TGTGCCAGCAGCTTAGCTAGCGGGGGGAACACCGGGGAGCTGTTTTTT.

The V gene is TRBV25-1, the J gene TRBJ1-2; D unresolved. Trimming left V 5 bases short and J 2 bases short, with 15 bases between. Germline V gene data show CDR1 as MGHDK and CDR2 as SYGVNS. The CDR3 is made up of 15 amino acids. CDR3 in amino acids: CASSTHSAANYGYTF. CDR3 coding DNA: TGTGCCAGCAGTACCCACTCGGCAGCCAACTATGGCTACACCTTC.

A single count supports this clone. The chain is built from TRBV21-1 and TRBJ2-2; TRBD1, the D gene given by the table, was not confirmed from the DNA. TRBV21-1 is listed as a pseudogene. This CDR3 has 15 amino acids. The CDR3, as DNA: TGTGCCAGCAGCAAAGGGACAGTGGGAACCGGGGAGCTGTTTTTT. It codes for CASSKGTVGTGELFF.

The chain recombines TRBV5-1 with TRBJ1-6; D might be TRBD1 (5 bases). The CDR3 is 17 amino acids. Germline V gene data show CDR1 as SGHRS and CDR2 as YFSETQ. Trimming stripped 4 bases from V and 0 bases from J, with 14 bases between. CDR3 nucleotides: TGCGCCAGCAGCACTGGGGACTTAGGCTCCTATAATTCACCCCTCCACTTT. This translates into CASSTGDLGSYNSPLHF.

Turning to this clone: This same CDR3 is encoded by further DNA sequences in the sample. This CDR3 reads CASSLVDRDSYEQYF. As DNA, the CDR3 is TGTGCCAGCAGCTTGGTCGACAGGGACTCCTACGAGCAGTACTTC. The chain combines TRBV5-6 with TRBJ2-7; 7 nucleotides align to TRBD1. CDR1 is SGHDT, CDR2 YYEEEE, per germline. The CDR3 has 15 residues. Germline trimming cut 0 bases from V and 0 bases from J; bases unmatched to any gene: 3.

This chain connects TRBV7-2 to TRBJ2-7; D possibly corresponds to TRBD2 (7 bases). This CDR3 spans 16 amino acids. Germline V gene lookup returns CDR1 SGHTA and CDR2 FQGNSA. The V and J ends lost 2 bases and 0 bases respectively, with 14 bases between them. The CDR3 bases are TGTGCCAGCAGCTTAAGGGGAGGGGGAATCTCCTACGAGCAGTACTTC. Amino acids: CASSLRGGGISYEQYF. The full variable domain, rest sourced from reference TRBV7-2 and TRBJ2-7, is GAGVSQSPSNKVTEKGKDVELRCDPISGHTALYWYRQSLGQGLEFLIYFQGNSAPDKSGLPSDRFSAERTGGSVSTLTIQRTQQEDSAVYLCASSLRGGGISYEQYFGPGTRLTVT.